A selection of T cell receptor beta chains follows, all from one sample in a study of shared clonotypes between healthy human individuals. Assay: immunoSEQ multiplex PCR; the TCRdb copy retains only in-frame clones and omits some. The repertoire consists of about 1.1 million clones, with around three quarters occurring once and the leading ten covering approximately 0.5%. The specimen sequenced was memory CD4+ T cells from PBMCs. Receptors were obtained from a man younger than 30 in good health. Some clones in this sample may be carry-over from other donors' samples. CDR3s include the opening cysteine and the closing phenylalanine or tryptophan. Each record gives: clone size, D gene, V gene, J gene, CDR3 DNA, CDR3 protein. A D gene is named only where the DNA matches it firmly. The listing skips clone size in some rows; elsewhere it reads once, few, many or a size class.

many	-	TRBV11-2	TRBJ2-2	TGTGCCAGCAGCTTAGTCGTCCGGAACACCGGGGAGCTGTTTTTT	CASSLVVRNTGELFF
once	-	TRBV5-1	TRBJ1-2	TGCGCCAGCAGCTTTCGCCCTGGCGAGGACTATGGCTACACCTTC	CASSFRPGEDYGYTF
-	-	TRBV6-6	TRBJ2-7	TGTGCCAGCAGTTACTCACTGCCCGGGTACAAGTACTTC	CASSYSLPGYKYF
-	-	TRBV4-1	TRBJ1-2	TGCGCCAGCAGCCAAGAAGGCCAGGGGCAGGACGGCTACACCTTC	CASSQEGQGQDGYTF
-	-	TRBV28	TRBJ2-1	TGTGCCAGCAGTAGGACTAACGGAGACAATGAGCAGTTCTTC	CASSRTNGDNEQFF
-	TRBD2	TRBV7-4	TRBJ2-5	TGTGCCAGCAGCTTAGGGGACTACCGAGAGACCCAGTACTTC	CASSLGDYRETQYF
-	-	TRBV5-1	TRBJ2-1	TGCGCCAGCAGCTTCGGGATAGCGGCCAATGAGCAGTTCTTC	CASSFGIAANEQFF
-	-	TRBV28	TRBJ1-3	TGTGCCAGCAGCCCCCTCGTCGGGAGTGGAAACACCATATATTTT	CASSPLVGSGNTIYF
-	-	TRBV2	TRBJ2-1	TGTGCCAGCAGTGAGATTACTAGCTACAATGAGCAGTTCTTC	CASSEITSYNEQFF
-	-	TRBV10-3	TRBJ2-2	TGTGCCATCAGGGGGGACCAAACCGGGGAGCTGTTTTTT	CAIRGDQTGELFF
-	-	TRBV2	TRBJ2-4	TGTGCCAGCAACTGGCCTTTAGCCAAAAACATTCAGTACTTC	CASNWPLAKNIQYF
-	-	TRBV9	TRBJ2-6	TGTGCCAGCAGCGGACCGATTCAGGGTTCCAACGTCCTGACTTTC	CASSGPIQGSNVLTF
-	TRBD1	TRBV6-4	TRBJ2-7	TGTGCCAGCAGTGACAACCGGGACAGACTAACCTACGAGCAGTACTTC	CASSDNRDRLTYEQYF
-	-	TRBV6-1	TRBJ2-5	TGTGCCAGCAGTGAAGCGGGGACAACAGGGATAGAGACCCAGTACTTC	CASSEAGTTGIETQYF
-	-	TRBV27	TRBJ2-7	TGTGCCAGCAGTTTAGTGGCGGGGACTGCCTACGAGCAGTACTTC	CASSLVAGTAYEQYF
-	-	TRBV10-3	TRBJ2-7	TGTGCCATCAGCAGGGCCGAGTACGAGCAGTACTTC	CAISRAEYEQYF
-	-	TRBV1	TRBJ2-7	TGCACCAGCAGCCAACCAAGCCGGACAGTGTTCTACGAGCAGTACTTC	CTSSQPSRTVFYEQYF
-	TRBD1	TRBV5-5	TRBJ2-5	TGTGCCAGTGGGACAGACGAAGAGACCCAGTACTTC	CASGTDEETQYF
once	TRBD1	TRBV10-3	TRBJ2-2	TGTGCCATCAAGCAGACAGGGGGCACCGGGGAGCTGTTTTTT	CAIKQTGGTGELFF
-	-	TRBV7-3	TRBJ2-5	TGTGCCAGCAGCCCCGGGGCAGGGCAAGAGACCCAGTACTTC	CASSPGAGQETQYF
once	TRBD1	TRBV18	TRBJ2-3	TGTGCCAGCTCACCGACAGGGGGCTGGGCAGATACGCAGTATTTT	CASSPTGGWADTQYF
-	-	TRBV20-1	TRBJ1-2	TGCAGTGCTAGAGAAGCCTCTGGCTACACCTTC	CSAREASGYTF
-	-	TRBV30	TRBJ2-1	TGTGCCTGGAGTGTAGGGGGAGCGCCTGGCGAGCAGTTCTTC	CAWSVGGAPGEQFF
few	TRBD2	TRBV6-5	TRBJ2-3	TGTGCCAGCACTCCGGGACTAGCGTATAATACGCAGTATTTT	CASTPGLAYNTQYF
-	-	TRBV19	TRBJ2-5	TGTGCCAGTAAAGTGACAGCGCGCCGAGAGACCCAGTACTTC	CASKVTARRETQYF
-	-	TRBV2	TRBJ1-4	TGTGCCAGCAGTGATCGGGGGCAGTCCAATGAAAAACTGTTTTTT	CASSDRGQSNEKLFF
-	-	TRBV18	TRBJ2-1	TGTGCCAGCTCACCCCCGGGGGCGCGGCCCTATGAGCAGTTCTTC	CASSPPGARPYEQFF
-	-	TRBV30	TRBJ1-1	TGTGCCTGGACCCCGCGGCAGGGTGGTCCTTCGGGCACTGAAGCTTTCTTT	CAWTPRQGGPSGTEAFF
-	-	TRBV4-3	TRBJ2-3	TGCGCCAGCAGCCCCTCGGCGAGGGCTTACACAGATACGCAGTATTTT	CASSPSARAYTDTQYF
-	-	TRBV5-1	TRBJ2-4	TGCGCCAGCAGCTTGGTCCCAGGGCGGCAAAACATTCAGTACTTC	CASSLVPGRQNIQYF
-	-	TRBV20-1	TRBJ1-2	TGCAGTGCTAGGGCAGGCTATGGCTACACCTTC	CSARAGYGYTF
-	TRBD2	TRBV5-1	TRBJ2-2	TGCGCCAGCAGCTTGGTGAGCGGGAGGGGAACCGGGGAGCTGTTTTTT	CASSLVSGRGTGELFF
-	-	TRBV7-3	TRBJ1-2	TGTGCCAGCAGTCTCCAGACAGCCTATGGCTACACCTTC	CASSLQTAYGYTF
-	TRBD2	TRBV25-1	TRBJ2-2	TGTGCCAGCAGTGGAACTAGCGGGAGCTACACCGGGGAGCTGTTTTTT	CASSGTSGSYTGELFF